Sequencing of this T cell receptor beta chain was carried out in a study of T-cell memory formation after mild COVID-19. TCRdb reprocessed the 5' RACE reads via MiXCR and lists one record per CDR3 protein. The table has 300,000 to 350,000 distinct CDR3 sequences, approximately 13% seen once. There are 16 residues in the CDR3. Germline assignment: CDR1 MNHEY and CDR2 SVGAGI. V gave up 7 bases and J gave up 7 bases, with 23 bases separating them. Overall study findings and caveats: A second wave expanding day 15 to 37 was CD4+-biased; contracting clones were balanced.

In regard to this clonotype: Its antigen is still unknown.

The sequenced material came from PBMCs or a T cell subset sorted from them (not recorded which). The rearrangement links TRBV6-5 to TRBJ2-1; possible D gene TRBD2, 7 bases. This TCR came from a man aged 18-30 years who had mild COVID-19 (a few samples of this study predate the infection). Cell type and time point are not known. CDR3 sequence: CASTIKGGPLSNEQFF. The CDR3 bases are TGTGCCAGCACGATTAAGGGGGGGCCATTATCAAATGAGCAGTTCTTC.